Each of the 9 T cell receptor beta chains below was sequenced from the same sample in a study of monozygotic twins with inflammatory bowel disease. From its re-call of the 5' RACE reads, TCRdb lists each CDR3 protein once, without DNA. The table lists around 230,000 distinct CDR3 sequences, with roughly 1.7% in the top ten. Sequences were obtained from blood. The receptors here all came from a human donor with ulcerative colitis or Crohn's disease, or a healthy co-twin of an affected twin (not recorded which).

V is TRBV10-2 and J is TRBJ2-3; TCRdb lists TRBD1, though no DNA is available to test this call. From germline, CDR1 is WSHSY and CDR2 SAAADI. The CDR3 is 15 amino acids. The CDR3 sequence is CASSPDRGSTDTQYF.

V is TRBV5-1 and J is TRBJ2-3. The CDR3 sequence is 17 residues long. CDR1 and CDR2 (germline): SGHRS, YFSETQ. CDR3 amino acids: CASSLEDSGTSTDTQYF.

V gene TRBV5-1 combines with J gene TRBJ1-1; TCRdb returns TRBD1, unconfirmable since there is no DNA. This CDR3 region has 14 residues. Looked up from germline, CDR1 is SGHRS and CDR2 is YFSETQ. Here the CDR3 reads CASSQLNRDREAFF. The full variable domain, in which reference TRBV5-1 and TRBJ1-1 provide the parts outside the CDR3, is KAGVTQTPRYLIKTRGQQVTLSCSPISGHRSVSWYQQTPGQGLQFLFEYFSETQRNKGNFPGRFSGRQFSNSRSEMNVSTLELGDSALYLCASSQLNRDREAFFGQGTRLTVV.

The chain is built from TRBV4-2 and TRBJ2-1; the TCRdb call, TRBD2, lacks DNA for checking. The germline CDR1 and CDR2 sequences are LGHNA and YNFKEQ. The CDR3 has 13 residues. The CDR3 loop reads CASSQGEGGVSFF.

V and J are TRBV27 and TRBJ2-3; the TCRdb call, TRBD1, lacks DNA for checking. The CDR3 has 16 amino acids. Germline values: CDR1 MNHEY, CDR2 SMNVEV (reference sequence). CDR3: CASSPRGRGSTDTQYF.

J is TRBJ1-1 and V is TRBV9; the TRBD1 assignment by TCRdb is unverifiable without DNA. Per germline, CDR1 SGDLS and CDR2 YYNGEE. This CDR3 region has 18 residues. This CDR3 is CASSVRPSSIWGGSEAFF.

The rearrangement links TRBV29-1 to TRBJ1-1; there is no DNA to check the TCRdb D call of TRBD1. This CDR3 contains 14 residues. Germline CDR1 is SQVTM and CDR2 is ANQGSEA. The CDR3 is CSTRTGTLNTEAFF.

The V call is TRBV7-9, the J call TRBJ1-1. The V gene's germline CDR1 is SEHNR and CDR2 FQNEAQ (reference sequence). This CDR3 is built from 13 residues. CDR3: CASGYDTNTEAFF.

This chain joins TRBV12-3 or TRBV12-4 and TRBJ2-2. The CDR3 is 15 amino acids. CDR3 protein: CASSSRQENTGELFF.